Sequencing of this T cell receptor (beta chain) was carried out in a study of T cell responses to AZD1222 COVID-19 vaccine. General observations from the study: It should be noted that donors were predominantly white British and more often female, and clonal diversity was possibly underestimated. Spike-specific TCR breadth and depth both grew after two AZD1222 doses. It was only after the peak T cell response that any repertoires were sampled.

As to this clone: What it binds is unknown.

Sequencing was performed with immunoSEQ multiplex PCR; in TCRdb, only in-frame clones are kept and a portion is missing. The sample comprises fewer than 200,000 clones, 85% to 90% of which are singletons, and roughly 0.5% rests with the top ten. CDR1 MDHEN and CDR2 SYDVKM come from the germline V gene. V lost 5 bases, J lost 4 bases, and 15 bases lay in between. This CDR3 has 15 amino acids. The chain is built from TRBV28 and TRBJ2-1, with D possibly matching TRBD2 (7 bases). This sequence originates from an adult in good health. The sequencing here drew on peripheral blood, taken on day 0 of AZD1222 vaccination. DNA of the CDR3: TGTGCCAGCAGTCCCCTCGGGGGGCCATACAATGAGCAGTTCTTC. Its translation: CASSPLGGPYNEQFF.